This T cell receptor (beta chain) was observed in a study of molecular identifiers for immune sequencing clone quantification. Background on the study: Naive CD8 RNA (approximately 20,000 or 100,000 cells) was divided into five aliquots, with four sequenced.

Germline V gene sequence: CDR1 SGDLS, CDR2 YYNGEE. The CDR3 length is 16 residues. Trimming took 3 bases from V and 0 from J; bases not matched to a gene: 3. TCRdb re-called the PCR reads with MiXCR, one entry per CDR3 protein. The data show 40,000 to 65,000 distinct CDR3 sequences, with about a third seen just once and around 4% held by the top ten. This chain links TRBV9 with TRBJ2-1; 10 nucleotides agree with TRBD2. The TCR was taken from a human donor in good health. Some libraries in this study had Jurkat cell RNA spiked in. The material sequenced was naive CD8+ T cells from blood, with Jurkat cell RNA spiked in. Subset described: FACS-sorted CD8+CD4-CCR7+CD45RA+ naive T cells. The CDR3 coding sequence is TGTGCCAGCAGCGCCTCTAGCGGGAGCTCCTACAATGAGCAGTTCTTC. It specifies CASSASSGSSYNEQFF.